This T cell receptor (beta chain) originates from a study of blood T cell repertoires in COVID-19. Study-level background: In each case, the material was cDNA or gDNA derived from T cells, B-cell-depleted T cells, or PBMCs.

J was trimmed by 2 bases and V by 0 bases; bases with no gene match: 14. The CDR3 contains 20 residues. The germline CDR1 and CDR2 sequences are LGHNA and YNFKEQ. TCRdb's table, derived via immunoSEQ multiplex PCR, lists solely in-frame clones and lacks some. The repertoire holds a few hundred thousand clones, roughly 80% seen once, with approximately 5% in the top ten. Adults between about 18 and 89 years of age took part from some 25 US areas. The sequence came from a woman in her forties or fifties who had recovered from COVID-19. The V and J genes are TRBV4-2 and TRBJ2-7; 12 bases line up with TRBD2. Input material: PBMCs or T cells enriched from blood (not recorded which). This CDR3 is CASSQEITSGRSRGAYEQYF. The DNA for the CDR3 is TGTGCCAGCAGCCAAGAGATCACTAGCGGGAGGTCCCGGGGGGCCTACGAGCAGTACTTC.